This TCR beta chain was observed in a study of graft-versus-host responses after intestinal transplantation. Study-level background: Recipients received multivisceral, liver-intestinal, or isolated intestinal transplants. Recipients uniformly received anti-thymocyte globulin induction, followed by tacrolimus and steroids for three to four years. Study results and limitations: Recipient marrow showed GvH clones, some seen first in ileum or blood.

Measured with immunoSEQ multiplex PCR; TCRdb has only the in-frame clones, and not every one. The sample has approximately 9,700 clones; around 96% are singletons. Comments on this clone: The antigen is undetermined.

There are 16 residues in the CDR3. Germline CDR1 SGHVS, CDR2 FQNEAQ. V gave up 1 base and J gave up 2 bases, with 14 bases separating them. Here the sequenced sample was bone marrow, taken approximately 1.5 years after intestinal transplantation. The receptor comes from a human patient who received an intestinal transplant, so some T cells may come from the graft donor. This chain joins TRBV7-8 and TRBJ2-5; D is unresolved. The CDR3 protein is CASSLVWRFGQETQYF. In DNA form, the CDR3 reads TGTGCCAGCAGCTTAGTCTGGAGATTTGGGCAAGAGACCCAGTACTTC.